The 17 T cell receptor beta chains given below trace back to one sample, sequenced in a study of shared clonotypes between healthy human individuals. Some clones are missing from TCRdb's copy, which holds only in-frame ones; the method was immunoSEQ multiplex PCR. The data contain about 2.5 million clones, 92% of them singletons. The sample taken for sequencing was naive CD4+ T cells from PBMCs. The subset denotes: CD45RA+ positively selected. These receptors originate from a man younger than 35 in good health. Some clones in this sample may be carry-over from other donors' samples.

V usage is TRBV18 and J usage is TRBJ2-3; a possible D gene is TRBD1 (6 bases). From germline, CDR1 is KGHSH and CDR2 LQKENI. This CDR3 region has 13 residues. Trimming stripped 5 bases from V and 6 bases from J, with 12 bases between. In nucleotides, the CDR3 is TGTGCCAGCTCATCGAACAGGGCCGATACGCAGTATTTT. Its protein is CASSSNRADTQYF.

The V gene is TRBV28, the J gene TRBJ1-2; D is uncertain. V lost 6 bases, J lost 5 bases, and 4 bases lay in between. The CDR3 length is 10 residues. CDR1 is MDHEN and CDR2 is SYDVKM in the germline V gene. DNA of the CDR3: TGTGCCAGCAGACTGTATGGCTACACCTTC. Its translation: CASRLYGYTF.

A word on this clone: Other DNA variants within this sample encode the same CDR3. V is TRBV11-2 and J is TRBJ2-7; 11 positions agree with TRBD2. Germline CDR1 SGHAT, CDR2 FQNNGV. There are 15 residues in the CDR3. The V and J ends lost 1 base and 4 bases, in that order; junction bases with no gene match: 3. The CDR3 nucleotides are TGTGCCAGCAGCTTAGGGGGGACTAGCGGTTACGAGCAGTACTTC. Its protein product is CASSLGGTSGYEQYF.

The V call is TRBV28, the J call TRBJ1-2; a possible D gene is TRBD1 (5 bases). V gave up 7 bases and J gave up 3 bases, with 9 bases separating them. Germline CDR1 MDHEN, CDR2 SYDVKM. The CDR3 sequence is 12 residues long. CDR3 sequence: CASKRGDYGYTF. CDR3 DNA: TGTGCCAGCAAGAGGGGCGACTATGGCTACACCTTC.

This chain links TRBV11-2 with TRBJ2-7, with D perhaps TRBD1 (6 bases). V gave up 5 bases and J gave up 5 bases, with 13 bases separating them. The CDR3 spans 13 residues. CDR1 is SGHAT and CDR2 is FQNNGV in the germline V gene. CDR3 in DNA: TGTGCCAGCAGCCCAGGACAGAGCCACGAGCAGTACTTC. Encoded protein: CASSPGQSHEQYF.

The chain has TRBV5-1 and TRBJ2-2, with TRBD1 identical over 9 bases. The germline V gene has CDR1 SGHRS and CDR2 YFSETQ. The CDR3 has 16 residues. V shed 0 bases and J 7 bases; nucleotides not matched to a gene: 7. DNA for the CDR3: TGCGCCAGCAGCTTGGAACTACAGGGGGCCGGCGGGGAGCTGTTTTTT. Its translation is CASSLELQGAGGELFF.

V usage is TRBV9 and J usage is TRBJ2-2; possible D gene TRBD1, 5 bases. CDR1 is SGDLS and CDR2 is YYNGEE in the germline V gene. V lost 1 base to trimming and J lost 0 bases, with 10 bases between them. The CDR3 has 16 residues. The CDR3 loop is CASSVKRGSNTGELFF. The CDR3 bases are TGTGCCAGCAGCGTAAAAAGGGGCTCGAACACCGGGGAGCTGTTTTTT.

The J gene is TRBJ2-2, the V gene TRBV7-9, with a tentative D call TRBD1 (6 bases). The CDR3 runs to 15 residues. From germline, CDR1 is SEHNR and CDR2 FQNEAQ (reference sequence). V lost 1 base and J 4 bases, leaving 10 bases between the germline ends. The CDR3 nucleotides read TGTGCCAGCAGCTTAGAAGGGGGTCGCACCGGGGAGCTGTTTTTT. The encoded protein is CASSLEGGRTGELFF.

The chain has TRBV9 and TRBJ2-1; 7 positions agree with TRBD2. CDR3 size: 17 residues. Germline-derived CDR1 and CDR2 are SGDLS and YYNGEE. V shed 5 bases and J 2 bases; nucleotides not matched to a gene: 13. The CDR3 is CASSGLRDYLTYNEQFF. The DNA for the CDR3 is TGTGCCAGCAGTGGACTCCGGGACTATCTAACCTACAATGAGCAGTTCTTC.

This clone was recorded only once. The CDR3 loop is CASSFNPGTGNYEQYF. The CDR3 DNA follows: TGCGCCAGCAGCTTCAACCCCGGGACGGGGAACTACGAGCAGTACTTC. The genes are TRBV5-1 and TRBJ2-7; TRBD1 or TRBD2 may be the D gene (5 bases each). V shed 2 bases and J shed 3 bases, with 18 bases lying between them. CDR3 length: 16 residues. CDR1 is SGHRS and CDR2 is YFSETQ in the germline V gene.

The V call is TRBV28, the J call TRBJ2-3, with D perhaps TRBD2 (5 bases). Trimming shortened V by 6 bases and J by 4 bases, and 14 bases separated the two germline ends. The length of the CDR3 is 14 residues. The germline gives CDR1 MDHEN, CDR2 SYDVKM. The DNA for the CDR3 is TGTGCCAGCAGGACGGGTCAGGACTCAGATACGCAGTATTTT. Translation gives CASRTGQDSDTQYF. The whole variable domain, remainder taken from reference TRBV28 and TRBJ2-3, is DVKVTQSSRYLVKRTGEKVFLECVQDMDHENMFWYRQDPGLGLRLIYFSYDVKMKEKGDIPEGYSVSREKKERFSLILESASTNQTSMYLCASRTGQDSDTQYFGPGTRLTVL.

The chain recombines TRBV4-3 with TRBJ1-3; D remains ambiguous. The CDR3 contains 14 residues. In germline, CDR1 is LGHNA, CDR2 YSLEER. V lost 8 bases, J lost 3 bases, and 14 bases lay in between. CDR3 in amino acids: CASSRQGDGNTIYF. The CDR3 nucleotides read TGCGCCAGCTCCCGGCAAGGCGATGGAAACACCATATATTTT.

A single count supports this clone. The chain is built from TRBV7-9 and TRBJ1-5; D is possibly TRBD1 (6 bases). The germline V gene encodes CDR1 SEHNR and CDR2 FQNEAQ (reference sequence). This CDR3 is built from 13 residues. Between the trimmed V and J ends, which lost 4 bases and 16 bases, there was a span of 20 bases. The CDR3 spells CASSYTEDSVYHF. In DNA form, the CDR3 reads TGTGCCAGCAGCTACACCGAGGACAGCGTTTATCATTTT.

The chain joins TRBV20-1 to TRBJ2-7, with D unresolved. CDR3 length equals 11 residues. Germline V gene sequence: CDR1 DFQATT, CDR2 SNEGSKA (reference sequence). Trimming left V 8 bases short and J 2 bases short, with 10 bases between. CDR3 in DNA: TGCAGTACTCAAACCCCCTACGAGCAGTACTTC. The encoded protein is CSTQTPYEQYF.

This chain uses TRBV5-8 with TRBJ1-4, with unresolved D. Germline CDR1 SGHTS, CDR2 YDEGEE. The CDR3 spans 18 residues. Deletions cut 0 bases from V and 3 bases from J, with 18 bases between. CDR3 nucleotides: TGTGCCAGCAGCTTGGTACGCGGCAGACCCTCAGCTAATGAAAAACTGTTTTTT. Its protein product is CASSLVRGRPSANEKLFF. Using reference TRBV5-8 and TRBJ1-4 for the parts outside the CDR3, the full variable domain is EAGVTQSPTHLIKTRGQQATLRCSPISGHTSVYWYQQALGLGLQFLLWYDEGEERNRGNFPPRFSGRQFPNYSSELNVNALELEDSALYLCASSLVRGRPSANEKLFFGSGTQLSVL.

CDR3 sequence reads: CASSRTPTSGQFF. The CDR3 DNA is TGTGCCAGCAGTAGAACACCGACTTCTGGGCAGTTCTTC. The gene calls are TRBV25-1 and TRBJ2-1; D ambiguous. Trimming took 5 bases from V and 12 from J, leaving 17 bases between them. The CDR3 sequence is 13 residues long. The germline V gene encodes CDR1 MGHDK and CDR2 SYGVNS.

The rearrangement links TRBV6-8 to TRBJ2-4; the match to TRBD1 covers 8 bases. Per the germline V gene, CDR1 is MNHGY and CDR2 is SAAAGT. The J segment lost 12 bases and the V segment lost 7 bases, leaving 11 bases of the junction unmatched. This CDR3 comprises 13 residues. DNA of the CDR3: TGTGCCAGCACCCGACAGGGGAGTTCAGGTCAGTACTTC. Its translation: CASTRQGSSGQYF.